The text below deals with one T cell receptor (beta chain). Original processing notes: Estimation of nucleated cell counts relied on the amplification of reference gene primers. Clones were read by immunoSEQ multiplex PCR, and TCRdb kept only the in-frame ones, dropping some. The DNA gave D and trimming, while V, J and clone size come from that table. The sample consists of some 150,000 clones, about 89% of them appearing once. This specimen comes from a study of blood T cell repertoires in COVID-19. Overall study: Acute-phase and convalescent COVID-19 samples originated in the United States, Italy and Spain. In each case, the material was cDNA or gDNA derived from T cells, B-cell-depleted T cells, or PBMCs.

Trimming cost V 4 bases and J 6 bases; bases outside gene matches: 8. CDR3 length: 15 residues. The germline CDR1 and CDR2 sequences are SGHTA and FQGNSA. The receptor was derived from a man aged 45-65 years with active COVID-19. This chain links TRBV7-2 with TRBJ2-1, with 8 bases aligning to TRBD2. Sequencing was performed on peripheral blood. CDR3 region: CASSSGERGRNEQFF. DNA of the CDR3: TGTGCCAGCAGCTCCGGGGAGCGGGGGCGCAATGAGCAGTTCTTC.